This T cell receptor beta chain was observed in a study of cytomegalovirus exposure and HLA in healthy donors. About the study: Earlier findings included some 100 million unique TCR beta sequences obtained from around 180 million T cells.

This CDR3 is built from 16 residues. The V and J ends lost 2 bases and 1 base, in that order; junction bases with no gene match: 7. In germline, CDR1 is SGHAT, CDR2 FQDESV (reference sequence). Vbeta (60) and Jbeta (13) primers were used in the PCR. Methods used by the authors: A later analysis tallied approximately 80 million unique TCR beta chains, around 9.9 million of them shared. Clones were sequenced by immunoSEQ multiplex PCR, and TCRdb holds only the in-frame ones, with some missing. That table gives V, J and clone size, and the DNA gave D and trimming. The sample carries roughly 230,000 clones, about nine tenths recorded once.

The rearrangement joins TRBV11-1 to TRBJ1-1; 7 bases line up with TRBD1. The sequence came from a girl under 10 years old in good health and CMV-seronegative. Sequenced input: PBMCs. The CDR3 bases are TGTGCCAGCAGCTTAAAGACAGGGTGGGAGAACACTGAAGCTTTCTTT. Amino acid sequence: CASSLKTGWENTEAFF.